The clone carrying this T cell receptor beta chain was seen more than once but under ten times. The data belong to a study of blood T cells in healthy people across ages. On the study more broadly: Template switching recovered approximately one barcoded beta molecule for every two T cells.

The CDR3 contains 17 residues. Germline-derived CDR1 and CDR2 are MNHEY and SVGAGI. Germline trimming cut 5 bases from V and 4 bases from J; bases unmatched to any gene: 15. A sample-barcoded 5' primer and a J-beta primer mix were used in a second PCR of about 7 to 12 cycles. TCRdb used MiXCR to reprocess the 5' RACE reads, holding one entry per CDR3 protein. The repertoire holds around 1,000,000 distinct CDR3 sequences, with 25% as singletons. The sample also formed part of further work on T cells of mothers and their children.

This sequence joins TRBV6-5 and TRBJ2-5, with TRBD2 identical over 8 bases. The material sequenced was blood. This TCR came from a girl aged 2 to 10 in good health. CDR3 in DNA: TGTGCCAGCAGTCCACCGGGACTAGGGCTTTTTTTAGAGACCCAGTACTTC. Amino acids: CASSPPGLGLFLETQYF.